This is a list of T cell receptor beta chains from one sample in a study of T cell repertoires in aging, cancer and after chemotherapy. TCRdb re-called the multiplex PCR reads with MiXCR, one entry per CDR3 protein. Of 2,500 to 3,500 distinct CDR3 sequences in the sample, roughly 45% were seen once. Sequenced input: blood. The receptors were gathered from a human donor with a blood cancer. CDR3s include the opening cysteine and the closing phenylalanine or tryptophan. A D gene is named only where the DNA matches it firmly. A row's size may be missing; if present it is once, few, many or a size class.

j_gene | v_gene | d_gene | abundance | CDR3nt | CDR3aa
TRBJ2-7 | TRBV29-1 | TRBD2 | large | TGCAGCGTTGCGAGCGGGGGAAGATTCTACGAGCAGTACTTC | CSVASGGRFYEQYF
TRBJ2-6 | TRBV24-1 | . | . | TGTGCCACCAGTGGAAAGGGGCCCGGGGCCAACGTCCTGACTTTC | CATSGKGPGANVLTF
TRBJ2-3 | TRBV6-5 | TRBD2 | few | TGTGCCAGCAGCTACCGGACTAGCGAAACAGATACGCAGTATTTT | CASSYRTSETDTQYF
TRBJ2-1 | TRBV7-9 | . | few | TGTGCCAGCAGCGGCCGACAGATAAGCTCCTACAATGAGCAGTTCTTC | CASSGRQISSYNEQFF
TRBJ1-3 | TRBV7-9 | . | few | TGTGCCAGCAGTTCCAACAGGGACACCATATATTTT | CASSSNRDTIYF
TRBJ1-4 | TRBV7-9 | . | . | TGTGCCAGCAGCTCTGGTCGAGTGAGTGAAAAACTGTTTTTT | CASSSGRVSEKLFF
TRBJ1-4 | TRBV13 | TRBD1 | . | TGTGCCAGCAGCTATGACAGGGGGCGGGAAAAACTGTTTTTT | CASSYDRGREKLFF
TRBJ2-5 | TRBV5-1 | . | . | TGCGCCAGCAGCTCCCTAGTCGAAGAGACCCAGTACTTC | CASSSLVEETQYF
TRBJ1-4 | TRBV19 | . | . | TGTGCCAGTAGTATGGGCTCGCCGGCAGCTAATGAAAAACTGTTTTTT | CASSMGSPAANEKLFF
TRBJ1-2 | TRBV6-6 | . | medium-sized | TGTGCCAGCACCCCTCGCTTAGGGCTCTATGGCTACACCTTC | CASTPRLGLYGYTF
TRBJ1-6 | TRBV20-1 | . | large | TGCAGTGCTAAGGCAGAGTTTTATAATTCACCCCTCCACTTT | CSAKAEFYNSPLHF
TRBJ1-1 | TRBV20-1 | . | few | TGCAGTGCTAGTTCCGGTCTTATGAACACTGAAGCTTTCTTT | CSASSGLMNTEAFF
TRBJ1-1 | TRBV19 | TRBD1 | . | TGTGCCAGTAGTCTGGGGACAGCTAACACTGAAGCTTTCTTT | CASSLGTANTEAFF
TRBJ2-1 | TRBV29-1 | TRBD2 | once | TGCAGCGTAACTATAGCGGGAGGATGGAATGAGCAGTTCTTC | CSVTIAGGWNEQFF
TRBJ1-3 | TRBV29-1 | TRBD1 | medium-sized | TGCAGCGGGTTGGACAGGTCCTCTGGAAACACCATATATTTT | CSGLDRSSGNTIYF
TRBJ1-2 | TRBV7-5 | . | few | . | CISVSEADAGVLSYTF
TRBJ2-7 | TRBV12-3/TRBV12-4 | TRBD2 | . | TGTGCCAGCAGCCCTAGGACTAGCGGGAGGTCATTCTACGAGCAGTACTTC | CASSPRTSGRSFYEQYF
TRBJ2-3 | TRBV7-2 | TRBD2 | . | TGTGCCAGCAGTCCAGGACTAGCGGGAGTGATAGATACGCAGTATTTT | CASSPGLAGVIDTQYF
TRBJ2-1 | TRBV7-9 | . | . | TGTGCCCTGGAGGTACCCAACTTC | CALEVPNF
TRBJ1-1 | TRBV6-6 | TRBD1 | . | TGTGCCAGCAGTTTCGGGACAGGGAACACTGAAGCTTTCTTT | CASSFGTGNTEAFF
TRBJ2-2 | TRBV19 | TRBD2 | once | TGTGCCAGTAGTATTGGGGCTAGCGGTCGCGGGGAGCTGTTTTTT | CASSIGASGRGELFF
TRBJ2-2 | TRBV12-3/TRBV12-4 | . | few | TGTGCCAGCAGCCTTAATAGGGGGGGCACCGGGGAGCTGTTTTTT | CASSLNRGGTGELFF
TRBJ2-1 | TRBV7-6 | TRBD2 | few | TGTGCCAGCAGCTTAGAAGGGCTAGCGGGACTAGAGCAGTTCTTC | CASSLEGLAGLEQFF
TRBJ1-4 | TRBV30 | TRBD1 | once | TGTGCCTGGAGACAGGGGCCTAATGAAAAACTGTTTTTT | CAWRQGPNEKLFF
TRBJ1-5 | TRBV5-4 | . | . | TGTGCCAGCAGCGTTGACAGTGGAGCCCAGCATTTT | CASSVDSGAQHF
TRBJ1-1 | TRBV5-6 | . | large | TGTGCCAGCAGCTTGGTGGCAGGCGATGAAGCTTTCTTT | CASSLVAGDEAFF
TRBJ2-1 | TRBV7-9 | . | . | TGTGCCAGCAGCTTAGCCCGACAGGCGGCGGGTCATCGTGAGCAGTTCTTC | CASSLARQAAGHREQFF
TRBJ2-2 | TRBV5-1 | TRBD2 | . | TGCGCCAGTCTCGGGGGGGCCGCGAACACCGGGGAGCTGTTTTTT | CASLGGAANTGELFF
TRBJ2-1 | TRBV20-1 | . | few | TGCAGTGCTAGTGTTAGCGCGAGCTCCTACAATGAGCAGTTCTTC | CSASVSASSYNEQFF
TRBJ2-5 | TRBV7-3 | . | . | TGTGCCAGCAGCCAAACCGGGACATGGGGGGAGACCCAGTACTTC | CASSQTGTWGETQYF
TRBJ2-1 | TRBV5-6 | . | . | TGTGCCAGCAGATACCAGGGGAGCTCCTACAATGAGCAGTTCTTC | CASRYQGSSYNEQFF
TRBJ2-2 | TRBV6-5 | TRBD1 | . | TGTGCCAGCAGTTACTCAAGGACAGGGAACACCGGGGAGCTGTTTTTT | CASSYSRTGNTGELFF
TRBJ1-1 | TRBV5-4 | TRBD1 | few | TGTGCCAGCAGCTCCGGACAGGGGTGGAACACTGAAGCTTTCTTT | CASSSGQGWNTEAFF
TRBJ2-1 | TRBV13 | . | . | TGTGCCAGCAGCCCGGGACTCTCTTACAATGAGCAGTTCTTC | CASSPGLSYNEQFF
TRBJ2-1 | TRBV12-3/TRBV12-4 | . | . | TGTGCCAGCACTCCGAGCTCCTACAATGAGCAGTTCTTC | CASTPSSYNEQFF
TRBJ2-1 | TRBV19 | TRBD2 | few | TGTGCCAGTAGCGGACTAGCGGGAGGCAATGAGCAGTTCTTC | CASSGLAGGNEQFF
TRBJ1-1 | TRBV6-1 | . | few | TGTGCCAGCAGGGAACGGAGAGGGACTGAAGCTTTCTTT | CASRERRGTEAFF
TRBJ1-1 | TRBV10-3 | TRBD1 | . | TGTGCCATCAGGGGACAGGGGAGTGATGAAGCTTTCTTT | CAIRGQGSDEAFF
TRBJ1-1 | TRBV19 | . | . | TGTGCCAGTGACCCAAGGAGGGGAGGCATGAACACTGAAGCTTTCTTT | CASDPRRGGMNTEAFF
TRBJ2-1 | TRBV7-2 | TRBD2 | . | TGTGCCAGCAGCCTTAGCGGGATGACCTACAATGAGCAGTTCTTC | CASSLSGMTYNEQFF
TRBJ2-1 | TRBV19 | TRBD2 | . | TGTGCCAGTAGTAGACTAGCGAGCTACAATGAGCAGTTCTTC | CASSRLASYNEQFF
TRBJ2-2 | TRBV13 | TRBD2 | medium-sized | TGTGCCAGCAGCTCCCGGACTAGCGGACTGAGGTCTGGGGAGCTGTTTTTT | CASSSRTSGLRSGELFF
TRBJ1-6 | TRBV5-1 | . | few | TGCGCCAGCAGCTTCGGGACATACGATAATTCACCCCTCCACTTT | CASSFGTYDNSPLHF
TRBJ2-7 | TRBV6-5 | TRBD2 | few | TGTGCCAGCAGTTATCAGACTAGCGGGACGTTCACCTACGAGCAGTACTTC | CASSYQTSGTFTYEQYF
TRBJ1-2 | TRBV5-6 | . | once | TGTGCCAGCAGCGGAGGCTATGGCTACACCTTC | CASSGGYGYTF
TRBJ2-2 | TRBV5-6 | TRBD1 | few | TGTGCCAGCGGATGGGACAGAACCGGGGAGCTGTTTTTT | CASGWDRTGELFF
TRBJ1-5 | TRBV20-1 | . | . | TGCAGTGCTGAAAGGGGTGCCCCGGGTCAGCCCCAGCATTTT | CSAERGAPGQPQHF
TRBJ1-2 | TRBV7-2 | . | few | TGTGCCAGCAGTGAAGGAGGGCGCTATGGCTACACCTTC | CASSEGGRYGYTF
TRBJ2-6 | TRBV19 | . | few | TGTGCCAGTAGTGGACAGCCAAATTCTGGGGCCAACGTCCTGACTTTC | CASSGQPNSGANVLTF
TRBJ1-4 | TRBV12-3/TRBV12-4 | . | few | TGTGCCAGCAGGAAAACAGGGAACTATGAAAAACTGTTTTTT | CASRKTGNYEKLFF